The 10 T cell receptor beta chains below come from one sample, sequenced in a study of blood T cells in healthy people across ages. Combining a sample-barcoded 5' primer with a J-beta primer mix, a second PCR ran for roughly 6 to 12 cycles. MiXCR was run by TCRdb on the 5' RACE reads, yielding one entry per CDR3 protein. This table holds hundreds of thousands of distinct CDR3 sequences, 25% to 35% found once. The sequencing input was blood. The receptor set was obtained from a woman of 80 years or more in good health.

This clonotype was seen a single time. This may come from a read error, since a much larger clone is one base off. The rearrangement links TRBV4-2 to TRBJ2-2; D perhaps matches TRBD2 (7 bases). CDR3 size: 14 residues. Germline assignment: CDR1 LGHNA and CDR2 YNFKEQ. Trimming pared 4 bases from V and 6 bases from J, leaving 12 bases between. CDR3 DNA: TGTGCCAGCAGCCTCGAAGGGGGGGCCGGGGAGCTGTTTTTT. It is translated as CASSLEGGAGELFF.

This clonotype was counted ten times or more. The chain recombines TRBV12-3 or TRBV12-4 with TRBJ2-7, with 7 nucleotides matching TRBD1. CDR3 size: 16 residues. The trim removed 0 bases at V and 2 bases at J, leaving 7 bases unmatched. CDR3 in DNA: TGTGCCAGCAGTTTAGCTACAGGGGCCCTCCCCTACGAGCAGTACTTC. Translating it yields CASSLATGALPYEQYF.

The chain employs TRBV6-6 and TRBJ2-7; D may be TRBD1 (6 bases). The V gene's germline CDR1 is MNHNY and CDR2 SVGAGI (reference sequence). Trimming pared 0 bases from V and 2 bases from J, leaving 11 bases between. The CDR3 has 15 amino acids. CDR3 nucleotides: TGTGCCAGCAGTTACTCGAATAGACAGGCCTACGAGCAGTACTTC. It is translated as CASSYSNRQAYEQYF.

The CDR3 DNA reads TGCGCCAGCAGTTGGGACTCTTCCAAGGGTGAAAAACTGTTTTTT. Translation: CASSWDSSKGEKLFF. The V and J genes are TRBV5-1 and TRBJ1-4, with a weak D call TRBD1 (5 bases). From germline, CDR1 is SGHRS and CDR2 YFSETQ. The CDR3 covers 15 residues. With 5 bases removed from V and 7 bases from J, the gap between germline ends came to 18 bases.

This chain joins TRBV7-9 and TRBJ2-5; D uncertain. The V end lost 3 bases, the J end lost 4 bases, and 12 bases lay between the germline ends. Germline CDR1 SEHNR, CDR2 FQNEAQ (reference sequence). The CDR3 spans 14 residues. The chain's CDR3 is CASSLTSPGETQYF. The DNA of the CDR3 is TGTGCCAGCAGCTTGACAAGCCCCGGAGAGACCCAGTACTTC.

The rearrangement links TRBV5-6 to TRBJ2-3; 8 bases are a match to TRBD1. The J segment lost 2 bases and the V segment lost 4 bases, leaving 9 bases of the junction unmatched. This CDR3 spans 16 amino acids. Germline loops: CDR1 SGHDT, CDR2 YYEEEE. CDR3 loop: CASSPIAQGATDTQYF. CDR3 DNA sequence: TGTGCCAGCAGCCCTATTGCGCAGGGGGCCACAGATACGCAGTATTTT.

This clonotype was seen a handful of times. A much larger clone differs by one base, so this may be a read error. The rearrangement uses TRBV5-6 and TRBJ2-1; 7 bases fit TRBD1. Germline CDR1 is SGHDT and CDR2 is YYEEEE. The CDR3 totals 15 residues. V shed 2 bases and J 13 bases; nucleotides not matched to a gene: 15. The CDR3: CASSLNRGGLETQFF. The CDR3 region has the DNA TGTGCCAGCAGCTTAAACAGGGGTGGTCTAGAGACCCAGTTCTTC.

The rearrangement uses TRBV20-1 and TRBJ2-4; TRBD1 matches at 12 bases. V was clipped by 5 bases and J by 8 bases; unmatched bases: 4. Germline-derived CDR1 and CDR2 are DFQATT and SNEGSKA (reference sequence). This CDR3 spans 13 amino acids. The CDR3 DNA reads as TGCAGTGCTTGGGACAGGGGGCCCGACATTCAGTACTTC. Translation: CSAWDRGPDIQYF.

This clonotype appeared many times. The genes are TRBV7-3 and TRBJ2-3; TRBD2 might be the D (6 bases). The CDR3 extends over 15 amino acids. Germline values: CDR1 SGHTA, CDR2 FQGTGA. Trimming cost V 5 bases and J 3 bases, with 15 bases left between them. The DNA for the CDR3 is TGTGCCAGCAGCACATCCGGGACTCGAACAGATACGCAGTATTTT. This translates into CASSTSGTRTDTQYF.

The rearrangement uses TRBV5-1 and TRBJ2-5; a weak D match, TRBD1 (5 bases). V was pared by 4 bases and J by 2 bases, with 12 bases between. There are 14 residues in the CDR3. Germline V lookup: CDR1 SGHRS, CDR2 YFSETQ. CDR3 coding DNA: TGCGCCAGCAGCGCGCAGGGATTTCAAGAGACCCAGTACTTC. Protein product: CASSAQGFQETQYF. The whole variable domain, filled in from reference TRBV5-1 and TRBJ2-5, reads KAGVTQTPRYLIKTRGQQVTLSCSPISGHRSVSWYQQTPGQGLQFLFEYFSETQRNKGNFPGRFSGRQFSNSRSEMNVSTLELGDSALYLCASSAQGFQETQYFGPGTRLLVL.